Each of the 14 T cell receptor beta chains below was sequenced from the same sample in a study of cytomegalovirus exposure and HLA in healthy donors. The PCR contained 60 Vbeta and 13 Jbeta primers. Libraries were prepared by immunoSEQ multiplex PCR; TCRdb keeps only in-frame clonotypes and omits some of them. In all, the sample yields around 46,000 clones. The specimen sequenced was PBMCs. The receptors derive from a woman between 35 and 50 years old in good health and CMV-seronegative.

The chain joins TRBV28 to TRBJ1-2; D may be TRBD1 (6 bases). V lost 5 bases, J lost 0 bases, and 16 bases lay in between. CDR1 and CDR2 (germline): MDHEN, SYDVKM. This CDR3 is 16 amino acids long. As DNA, the CDR3 is TGTGCCAGCAGTCCGATCGGGACACCTCCTAACTATGGCTACACCTTC. Translating it yields CASSPIGTPPNYGYTF.

The chain carries TRBV6-1 and TRBJ2-2, with D maybe TRBD2 (6 bases). The germline V and J ends were trimmed by 7 bases and 6 bases, with 9 bases remaining between them. The CDR3 covers 12 residues. Germline CDR1 reads MNHNS; CDR2 reads SASEGT. The CDR3 DNA reads TGTGCCAGCACGTGGGACTCCGGGGAGCTGTTTTTT. Protein product: CASTWDSGELFF.

V and J are TRBV15 and TRBJ2-7; 9 nucleotides line up with TRBD1. With 4 bases clipped from V and 6 bases from J, the junction kept 7 bases outside the gene matches. The CDR3 runs 14 residues. The germline CDR1 and CDR2 sequences are LNHNV and YYDKDF (reference sequence). CDR3 loop: CATSIRDREGEQYF. The CDR3 bases are TGTGCCACCAGCATACGGGACAGGGAAGGCGAGCAGTACTTC.

The V gene is TRBV7-3, the J gene TRBJ2-3, with TRBD2 as a possible D gene (5 bases). This CDR3 contains 14 residues. The germline V gene encodes CDR1 SGHTA and CDR2 FQGTGA. Trimming removed 4 bases at V and 4 bases at J, with 12 bases between. CDR3 region: CASSSLASPDTQYF. The CDR3 nucleotides read TGTGCCAGCAGCTCCCTAGCTAGTCCAGATACGCAGTATTTT.

The genes are TRBV7-9 and TRBJ2-3; TRBD1 is a possible D gene (5 bases). The V end lost 4 bases, the J end lost 9 bases, and 17 bases lay between the germline ends. CDR1 and CDR2 from the germline V gene are SEHNR and FQNEAQ (reference sequence). This CDR3 has 14 residues. The CDR3 bases are TGTGCCAGCAGCTCTCTCGAAACAGGATTAACGCAGTATTTT. Encoded protein: CASSSLETGLTQYF.

The chain carries TRBV18 and TRBJ1-4, with 8 bases identical to TRBD1. This CDR3 region has 15 residues. V shed 8 bases, J shed 2 bases, and the junction held 7 bases outside the gene matches. CDR1 and CDR2 (germline): KGHSH, LQKENI. CDR3 nucleotides: TGTGCCAGCACCGGACAGGGCGGCACTAATGAAAAACTGTTTTTT. It is translated as CASTGQGGTNEKLFF. Together with reference TRBV18 and TRBJ1-4, the CDR3 gives the full variable domain: NAGVMQNPRHLVRRRGQEARLRCSPMKGHSHVYWYRQLPEEGLKFMVYLQKENIIDESGMPKERFSAEFPKEGPSILRIQQVVRGDSAAYFCASTGQGGTNEKLFFGSGTQLSVL.

The chain recombines TRBV7-8 with TRBJ2-3, with D possibly matching TRBD1 (6 bases). This CDR3 has 18 residues. V shed 5 bases and J shed 0 bases, with 21 bases lying between them. CDR1 is SGHVS, CDR2 FQNEAQ, per germline. CDR3 in DNA: TGTGCCAGCAGCCTTCCTGGGGGCCTAACTGGGAGCACAGATACGCAGTATTTT. Translation gives CASSLPGGLTGSTDTQYF.

The genes are TRBV5-4 and TRBJ2-1; D remains unclear. Trimming stripped 1 base from V and 0 bases from J, with 11 bases between. Germline V lookup: CDR1 SGHNT, CDR2 YYREEE (reference sequence). There are 16 residues in the CDR3. For the CDR3, the DNA is TGTGCCAGCAGCTTGCTGTCGGTAAGCTCCTACAATGAGCAGTTCTTC. Translating it yields CASSLLSVSSYNEQFF.

V gene TRBV6-5 combines with J gene TRBJ2-7, with D perhaps TRBD1 (6 bases). This CDR3 spans 12 amino acids. Trimming removed 6 bases from V and 3 bases from J, with 9 bases in between. Germline CDR1 is MNHEY and CDR2 is SVGAGI. The CDR3 is CASSWDNYEQYF. The CDR3 nucleotides are TGTGCCAGCAGCTGGGACAACTACGAGCAGTACTTC.

V and J are TRBV28 and TRBJ1-5; 7 positions agree with TRBD1. The CDR3 is made up of 12 amino acids. V was pared by 10 bases and J by 6 bases, with 6 bases of the junction left unmatched. From germline, CDR1 is MDHEN and CDR2 SYDVKM. The CDR3: CANKGAGQPQHF. The CDR3 DNA follows: TGTGCCAACAAGGGGGCTGGTCAGCCCCAGCATTTT.

V gene TRBV6-5 combines with J gene TRBJ2-1, with D unclear. Between the trimmed V and J ends, which lost 6 bases and 3 bases, there was a span of 12 bases. The length of the CDR3 is 14 residues. Germline assignment: CDR1 MNHEY and CDR2 SVGAGI. The CDR3 spells CASSPAGRYNEQFF. DNA for the CDR3: TGTGCCAGCAGCCCAGCAGGTCGCTACAATGAGCAGTTCTTC.

The gene calls are TRBV28 and TRBJ1-5; D possibly corresponds to TRBD1 (5 bases). CDR1 and CDR2 from the germline V gene are MDHEN and SYDVKM. The V end was cut by 6 bases, the J end by 4 bases, with 10 bases between. This CDR3 comprises 13 residues. The CDR3 is CASRRGLNQPQHF. As DNA, the CDR3 is TGTGCCAGCAGAAGGGGACTTAATCAGCCCCAGCATTTT.

The J gene is TRBJ2-7, the V gene TRBV28; D is perhaps TRBD2 (6 bases). The CDR3 is made up of 13 amino acids. Germline assignment: CDR1 MDHEN and CDR2 SYDVKM. V gave up 10 bases and J gave up 4 bases, with 17 bases separating them. The CDR3 here is CAIQRDSVYEQYF. As DNA, the CDR3 is TGTGCCATCCAGAGGGACTCAGTTTACGAGCAGTACTTC.

This chain joins TRBV9 and TRBJ1-2, with D possibly being TRBD1 (6 bases). The V end lost 0 bases, the J end lost 1 base, and 10 bases lay between the germline ends. The CDR3 covers 15 residues. Germline V gene lookup returns CDR1 SGDLS and CDR2 YYNGEE. CDR3 amino acids: CASSVADRYNYGYTF. The CDR3 DNA reads TGTGCCAGCAGCGTAGCGGACAGATATAACTATGGCTACACCTTC.